Presented here are 5 T cell receptor beta chains from one specimen sequenced in a study of vaccination and CD4 T cells after COVID-19. Which antigens these TCRs recognize remains unknown. The Oncomine TCR Beta short-read assay sequenced DNA from cultured CD4+ T cells. TCRdb passed the PCR reads through MiXCR, listing each CDR3 protein once. This table has fewer than 1,500 distinct CDR3 sequences, about 18% appearing once. Treatment indicated: approximately nine-day PBMC culture with coronavirus spike peptide pools or control peptides (ViraFEST assay). Gathered ahead of the COVID-19 pandemic (2011-2018) were the CD4+ T cells of the unexposed donor. Sequenced: CD4+ T cells from blood, cultured in vitro. Every receptor here comes from a human donor in good health.

This clonotype has more than one count but fewer than ten. The chain employs TRBV5-6 and TRBJ1-2; D is uncertain. CDR1 and CDR2 from the germline V gene are SGHDT and YYEEEE. The V end lost 1 base, the J end lost 0 bases, and 10 bases lay between the germline ends. The CDR3 consists of 15 residues. In DNA form, the CDR3 reads TGTGCCAGCAGCTTGAAGGGCAGGCCTAACTATGGCTACACCTTC. The encoded protein is CASSLKGRPNYGYTF.

This clonotype was counted between two and nine times. The rearrangement uses TRBV10-3 and TRBJ1-5; possible D gene TRBD1, 6 bases. The CDR3 spans 13 residues. Trimming removed 10 bases from V and 3 bases from J, with 13 bases in between. CDR1 and CDR2 from the germline V gene are ENHRY and SYGVKD. The CDR3: CATGWDTNQPQHF. In nucleotides, the CDR3 is TGTGCCACGGGCTGGGACACCAATCAGCCCCAGCATTTT.

By sample fraction, this clonotype is medium-sized. The J gene is TRBJ1-5, the V gene TRBV20-1; 10 positions agree with TRBD1. V was pared by 6 bases and J by 2 bases, with 7 bases of the junction left unmatched. Per the germline V gene, CDR1 is DFQATT and CDR2 is SNEGSKA (reference sequence). The length of the CDR3 is 15 residues. Written as DNA, the CDR3 is TGCAGTGCCGCCCCAGGACAGGGGGGCAATCAGCCCCAGCATTTT. It specifies CSAAPGQGGNQPQHF.

This clonotype was recorded a few times. This chain links TRBV19 with TRBJ2-7; no clear D. Between the trimmed V and J ends, which lost 5 bases and 1 base, there was a span of 9 bases. This CDR3 spans 13 amino acids. CDR1 and CDR2 from the germline V gene are LNHDA and SQIVND (reference sequence). CDR3 in amino acids: CASSRFGSYEQYF. The CDR3 nucleotides are TGTGCCAGTAGTCGATTCGGTTCCTACGAGCAGTACTTC.

The chain links TRBV20-1 to TRBJ2-1, with 7 bases identical to TRBD1. The CDR3 runs to 12 residues. CDR1 and CDR2 (germline): DFQATT, SNEGSKA (reference sequence). Trimming took 3 bases from V and 5 from J; bases not matched to a gene: 1. CDR3 DNA sequence: TGCAGTGCTAGGAGGGGGCACAATGAGCAGTTCTTC. Translating it yields CSARRGHNEQFF.